The TCR beta chain described here comes from a study of blood T cell repertoires in COVID-19. Turning to the study itself: T cells, B-cell-depleted T cells, or PBMCs provided the cDNA or gDNA that served as material.

Sequencing was performed with immunoSEQ multiplex PCR; in TCRdb, only in-frame clones are kept and a portion is missing. The sample has about 250,000 clones; around 89% are singletons. Trimming took 6 bases from V and 5 from J; bases not matched to a gene: 8. Germline V gives CDR1 LNHDA, CDR2 SQIVND (reference sequence). There are 14 residues in the CDR3. The receptor's source is a man aged 25-40 years with acute or convalescent COVID-19. Sequenced input: peripheral blood. This chain joins TRBV19 and TRBJ1-1; 8 bases are shared with TRBD1. The DNA of the CDR3 is TGTGCCAGTAGCGCCACAGGGGGTTGGACTGAAGCTTTCTTT. This encodes CASSATGGWTEAFF. Filled out from reference TRBV19 and TRBJ1-1, the complete variable domain reads DGGITQSPKYLFRKEGQNVTLSCEQNLNHDAMYWYRQDPGQGLRLIYYSQIVNDFQKGDIAEGYSVSREKKESFPLTVTSAQKNPTAFYLCASSATGGWTEAFFGQGTRLTVV.